The TCR beta chain described here comes from a study of Graves' ophthalmopathy and Graves' hyperthyroidism. Amplified TCR beta CDR3 regions were obtained using RNA transcripts as template. In the first round, RT-PCR was carried out with HTBI primers, and a multiplex PCR formed the second round. TCRdb re-called the multiplex PCR reads with MiXCR, one entry per CDR3 protein. The top ten hold 10% to 15% of the sample, which has 300,000 to 400,000 distinct CDR3 sequences, 17% seen once. This clonotype was seen repeatedly, ten times or more. Its antigen remains unknown. Ophthalmopathic donors had moderate-to-severe activity, CAS ≥3 and NOSPECS ≥4, with disease that had lasted under 3 months. Trimming pared 4 bases from V and 1 base from J, leaving 10 bases between. The length of the CDR3 is 14 residues. Germline values: CDR1 MNHEY, CDR2 SVGAGI. General study results and limits: Detected in blood as well were most expanded thyroid clonotypes with frequency above 0.001.

The V call is TRBV6-5, the J call TRBJ1-1, with D possibly TRBD1 on 5 matching bases. This TCR was sampled from an adult man with Graves' ophthalmopathy. Material: peripheral blood. The CDR3: CASSLGQSNTEAFF. CDR3 DNA sequence: TGTGCCAGCAGTTTGGGGCAGTCGAACACTGAAGCTTTCTTT.